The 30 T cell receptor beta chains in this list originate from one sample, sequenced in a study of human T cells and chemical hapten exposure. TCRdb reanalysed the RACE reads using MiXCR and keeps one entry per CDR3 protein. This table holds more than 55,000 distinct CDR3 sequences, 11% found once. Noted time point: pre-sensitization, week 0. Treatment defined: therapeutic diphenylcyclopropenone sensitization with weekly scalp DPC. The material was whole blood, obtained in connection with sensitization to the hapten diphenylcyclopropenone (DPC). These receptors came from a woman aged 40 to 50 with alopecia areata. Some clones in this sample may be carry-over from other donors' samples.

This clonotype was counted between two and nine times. For the CDR3, the DNA is TGTGCCAGCAGTGAAAGGGACCCCCAGAGGTCCTATAATTCACCCCTCCACTTT. This sequence encodes CASSERDPQRSYNSPLHF. The gene calls are TRBV6-1 and TRBJ1-6, with D perhaps TRBD1 (5 bases). V was trimmed by 2 bases and J by 1 base, leaving 15 bases between them. The CDR3 runs to 18 residues. In germline, CDR1 is MNHNS, CDR2 SASEGT.

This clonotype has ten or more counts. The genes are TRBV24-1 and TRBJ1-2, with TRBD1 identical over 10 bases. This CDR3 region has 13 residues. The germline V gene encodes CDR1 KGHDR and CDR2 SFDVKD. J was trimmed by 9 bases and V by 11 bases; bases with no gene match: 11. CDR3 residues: CAIQKPGQGSYTF. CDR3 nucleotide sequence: TGTGCCATCCAAAAACCGGGACAGGGGAGCTACACCTTC.

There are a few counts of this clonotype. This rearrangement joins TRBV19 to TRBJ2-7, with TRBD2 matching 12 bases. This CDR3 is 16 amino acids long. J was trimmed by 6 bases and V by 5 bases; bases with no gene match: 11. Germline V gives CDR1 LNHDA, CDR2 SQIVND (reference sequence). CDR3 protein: CASSRGLAGRGFEQYF. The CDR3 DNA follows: TGTGCCAGTAGTCGAGGACTAGCGGGAAGGGGATTCGAGCAGTACTTC.

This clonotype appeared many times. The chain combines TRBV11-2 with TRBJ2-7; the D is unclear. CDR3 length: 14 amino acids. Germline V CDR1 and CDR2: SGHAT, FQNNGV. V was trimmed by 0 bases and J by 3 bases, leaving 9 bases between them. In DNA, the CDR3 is TGTGCCAGCAGCTTAGAGCGGATCAACTACGAGCAGTACTTC. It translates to CASSLERINYEQYF. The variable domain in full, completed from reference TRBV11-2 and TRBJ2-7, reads EAGVAQSPRYKIIEKRQSVAFWCNPISGHATLYWYQQILGQGPKLLIQFQNNGVVDDSQLPKDRFSAERLKGVDSTLKIQPAKLEDSAVYLCASSLERINYEQYFGPGTRLTVT.

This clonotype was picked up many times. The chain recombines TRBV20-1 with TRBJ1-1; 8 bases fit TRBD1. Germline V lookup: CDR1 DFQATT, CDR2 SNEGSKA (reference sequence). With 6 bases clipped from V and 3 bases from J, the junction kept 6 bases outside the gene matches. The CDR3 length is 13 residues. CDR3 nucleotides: TGCAGTGCGTACAGGGGGACGGACACTGAAGCTTTCTTT. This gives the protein CSAYRGTDTEAFF.

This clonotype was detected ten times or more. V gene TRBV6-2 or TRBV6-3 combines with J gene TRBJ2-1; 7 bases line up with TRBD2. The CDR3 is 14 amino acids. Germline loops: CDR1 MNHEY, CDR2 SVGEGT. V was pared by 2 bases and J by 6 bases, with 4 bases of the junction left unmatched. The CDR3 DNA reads TGTGCCAGCAGTTACCGGCGGGGGTTCAATGAGCAGTTCTTC. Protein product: CASSYRRGFNEQFF.

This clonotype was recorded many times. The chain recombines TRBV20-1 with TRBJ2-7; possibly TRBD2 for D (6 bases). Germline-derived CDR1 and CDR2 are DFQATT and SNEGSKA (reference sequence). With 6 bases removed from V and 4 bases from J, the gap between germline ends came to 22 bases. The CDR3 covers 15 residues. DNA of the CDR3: TGCAGTGCGACCCTAGCCGGGACGGGACTTTACGAGCAGTACTTC. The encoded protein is CSATLAGTGLYEQYF.

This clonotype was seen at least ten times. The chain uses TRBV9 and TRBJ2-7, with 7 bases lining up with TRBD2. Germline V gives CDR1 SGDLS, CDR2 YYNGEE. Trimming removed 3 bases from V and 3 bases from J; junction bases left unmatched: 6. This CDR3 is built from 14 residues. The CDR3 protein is CASSASGEGYEQYF. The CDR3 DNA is TGTGCCAGCAGCGCCAGCGGGGAGGGCTACGAGCAGTACTTC.

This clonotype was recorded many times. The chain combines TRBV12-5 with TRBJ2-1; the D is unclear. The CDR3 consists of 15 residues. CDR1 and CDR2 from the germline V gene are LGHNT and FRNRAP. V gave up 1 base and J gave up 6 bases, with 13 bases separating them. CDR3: CASGLGQFLGNEQFF. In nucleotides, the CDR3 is TGTGCTAGTGGTTTGGGCCAGTTCCTGGGCAATGAGCAGTTCTTC.

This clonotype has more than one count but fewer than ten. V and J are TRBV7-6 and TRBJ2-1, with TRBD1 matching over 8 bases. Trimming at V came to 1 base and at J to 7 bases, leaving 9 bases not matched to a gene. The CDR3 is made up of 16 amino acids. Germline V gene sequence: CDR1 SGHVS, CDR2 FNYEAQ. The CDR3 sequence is CASSLVSTGGMNEQFF. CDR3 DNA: TGTGCCAGCAGCTTAGTTAGTACAGGGGGAATGAATGAGCAGTTCTTC.

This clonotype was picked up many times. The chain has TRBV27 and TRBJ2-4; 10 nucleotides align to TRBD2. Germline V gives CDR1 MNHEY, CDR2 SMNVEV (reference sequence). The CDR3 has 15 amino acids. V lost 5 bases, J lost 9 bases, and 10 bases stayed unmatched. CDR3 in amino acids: CASSPAGGPFGIQYF. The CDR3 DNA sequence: TGTGCCAGCAGTCCAGCGGGAGGGCCGTTCGGCATTCAGTACTTC.

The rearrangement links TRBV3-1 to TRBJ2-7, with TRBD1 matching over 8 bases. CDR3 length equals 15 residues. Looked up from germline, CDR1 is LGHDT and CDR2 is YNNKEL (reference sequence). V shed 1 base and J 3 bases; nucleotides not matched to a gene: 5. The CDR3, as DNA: TGTGCCAGCAGCCAAGTCAGGGGGCCCGACTACGAGCAGTACTTC. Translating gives CASSQVRGPDYEQYF.

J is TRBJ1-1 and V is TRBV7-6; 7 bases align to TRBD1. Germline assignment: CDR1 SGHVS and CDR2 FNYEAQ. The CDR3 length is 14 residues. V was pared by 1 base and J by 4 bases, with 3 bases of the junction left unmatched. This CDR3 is CASSLGRGVTEAFF. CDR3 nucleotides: TGTGCCAGCAGCTTAGGCAGGGGGGTCACTGAAGCTTTCTTT.

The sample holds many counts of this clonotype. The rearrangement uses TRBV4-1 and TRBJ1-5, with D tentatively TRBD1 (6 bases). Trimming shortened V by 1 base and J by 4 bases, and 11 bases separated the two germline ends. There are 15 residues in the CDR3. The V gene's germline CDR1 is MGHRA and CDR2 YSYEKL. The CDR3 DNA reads TGCGCCAGCAGCCAAGGAGGACAGAGAAATCAGCCCCAGCATTTT. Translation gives CASSQGGQRNQPQHF.

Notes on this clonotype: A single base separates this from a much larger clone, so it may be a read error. The CDR3 loop reads CASSLGTGGSGYTF. In DNA, the CDR3 is TGTGCCAGCAGCTTAGGGACAGGGGGCTCTGGCTACACCTTC. V and J are TRBV11-2 and TRBJ1-2, with 11 bases identical to TRBD1. Trimming removed 1 base from V and 7 bases from J; junction bases left unmatched: 2. Germline V gives CDR1 SGHAT, CDR2 FQNNGV. The CDR3 is 14 amino acids.

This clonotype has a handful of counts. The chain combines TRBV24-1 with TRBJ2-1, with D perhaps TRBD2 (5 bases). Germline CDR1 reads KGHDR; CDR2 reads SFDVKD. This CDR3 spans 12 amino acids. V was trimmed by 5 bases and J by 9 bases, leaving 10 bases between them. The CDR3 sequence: CATSGSRGEQFF. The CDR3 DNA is TGTGCCACCAGTGGATCCCGGGGTGAGCAGTTCTTC.

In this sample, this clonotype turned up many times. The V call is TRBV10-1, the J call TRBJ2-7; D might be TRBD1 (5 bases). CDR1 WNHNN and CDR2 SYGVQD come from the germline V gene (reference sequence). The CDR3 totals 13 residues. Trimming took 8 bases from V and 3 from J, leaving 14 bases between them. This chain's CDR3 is CASARGRDYEQYF. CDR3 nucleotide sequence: TGCGCCAGCGCCCGAGGCAGGGACTACGAGCAGTACTTC.

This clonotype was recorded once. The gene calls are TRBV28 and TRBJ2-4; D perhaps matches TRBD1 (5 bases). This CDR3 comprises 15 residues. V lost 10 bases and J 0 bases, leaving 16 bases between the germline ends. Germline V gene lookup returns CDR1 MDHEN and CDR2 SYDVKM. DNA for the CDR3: TGTGCCACCATGGAGCAGGGCTTAGCCAAAAACATTCAGTACTTC. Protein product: CATMEQGLAKNIQYF.

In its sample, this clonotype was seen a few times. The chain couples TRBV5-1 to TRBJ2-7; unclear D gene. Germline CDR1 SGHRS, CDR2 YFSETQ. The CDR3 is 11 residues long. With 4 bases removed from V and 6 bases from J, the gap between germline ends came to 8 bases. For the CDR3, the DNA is TGCGCCAGCAGCCGTTCTGGCGAGCAGTACTTC. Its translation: CASSRSGEQYF. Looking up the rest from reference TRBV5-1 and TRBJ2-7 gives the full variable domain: KAGVTQTPRYLIKTRGQQVTLSCSPISGHRSVSWYQQTPGQGLQFLFEYFSETQRNKGNFPGRFSGRQFSNSRSEMNVSTLELGDSALYLCASSRSGEQYFGPGTRLTVT.

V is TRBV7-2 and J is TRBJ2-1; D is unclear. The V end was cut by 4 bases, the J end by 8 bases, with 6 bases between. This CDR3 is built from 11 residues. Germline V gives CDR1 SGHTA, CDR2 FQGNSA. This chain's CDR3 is CASSSWDEQFF. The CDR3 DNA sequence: TGTGCCAGCAGCTCATGGGATGAGCAGTTCTTC.

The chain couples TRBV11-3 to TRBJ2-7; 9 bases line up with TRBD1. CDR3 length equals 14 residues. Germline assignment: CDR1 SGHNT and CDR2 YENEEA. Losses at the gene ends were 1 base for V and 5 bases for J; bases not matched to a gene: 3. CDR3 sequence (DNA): TGTGCCAGCAGCTTAGGGGACAGGGCCCACGAGCAGTACTTC. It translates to CASSLGDRAHEQYF.

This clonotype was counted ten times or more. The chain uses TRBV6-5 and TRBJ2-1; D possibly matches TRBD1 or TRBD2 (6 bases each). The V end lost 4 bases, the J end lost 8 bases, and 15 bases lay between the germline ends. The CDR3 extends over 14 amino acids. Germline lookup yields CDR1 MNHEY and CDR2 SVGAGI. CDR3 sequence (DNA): TGTGCCAGCAGTTCCGGGGGCATCAGAGATGAGCAGTTCTTC. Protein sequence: CASSSGGIRDEQFF.

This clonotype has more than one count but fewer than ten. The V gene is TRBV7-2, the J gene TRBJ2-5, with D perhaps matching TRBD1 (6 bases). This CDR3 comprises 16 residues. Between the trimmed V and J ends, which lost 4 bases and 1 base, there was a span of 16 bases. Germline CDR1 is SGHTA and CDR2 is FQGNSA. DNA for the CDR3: TGTGCCAGCAGCTCTACGTCCGGGACACCCCAAGAGACCCAGTACTTC. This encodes CASSSTSGTPQETQYF.

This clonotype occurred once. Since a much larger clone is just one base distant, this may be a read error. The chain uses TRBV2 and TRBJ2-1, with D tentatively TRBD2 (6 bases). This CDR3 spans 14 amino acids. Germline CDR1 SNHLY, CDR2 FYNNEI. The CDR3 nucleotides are TGTGCCAACAGTCGGGAGACTAGTACTAATGAGCAGTTCTTC. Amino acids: CANSRETSTNEQFF.

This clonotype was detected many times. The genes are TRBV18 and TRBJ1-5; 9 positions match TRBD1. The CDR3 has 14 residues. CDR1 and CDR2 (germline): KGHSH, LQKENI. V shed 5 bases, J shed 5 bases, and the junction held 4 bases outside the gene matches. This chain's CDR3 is CASSGTGIYQPQHF. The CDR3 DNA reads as TGTGCCAGCTCAGGGACAGGGATTTATCAGCCCCAGCATTTT.

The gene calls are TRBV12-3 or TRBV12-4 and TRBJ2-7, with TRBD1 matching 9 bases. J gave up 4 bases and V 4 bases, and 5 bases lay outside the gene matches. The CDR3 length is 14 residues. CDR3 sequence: CASSSTGGSYEQYF. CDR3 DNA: TGTGCCAGCAGTTCAACAGGGGGCTCGTACGAGCAGTACTTC.

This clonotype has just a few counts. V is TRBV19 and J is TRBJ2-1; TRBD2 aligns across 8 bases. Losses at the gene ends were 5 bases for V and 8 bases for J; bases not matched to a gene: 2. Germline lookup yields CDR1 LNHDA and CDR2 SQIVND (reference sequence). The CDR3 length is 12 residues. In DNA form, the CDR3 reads TGTGCCAGTAGTTCGCGGGGGGATGAGCAGTTCTTC. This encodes CASSSRGDEQFF.

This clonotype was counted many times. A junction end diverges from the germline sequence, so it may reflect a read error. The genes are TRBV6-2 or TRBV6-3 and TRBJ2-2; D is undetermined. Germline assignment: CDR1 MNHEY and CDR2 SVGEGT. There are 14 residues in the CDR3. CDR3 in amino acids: CASSDSWNTGELFF. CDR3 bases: TGTGCCAGCAGTGACTCTTGGAACACCGGGGAGCTGTTTTTT.

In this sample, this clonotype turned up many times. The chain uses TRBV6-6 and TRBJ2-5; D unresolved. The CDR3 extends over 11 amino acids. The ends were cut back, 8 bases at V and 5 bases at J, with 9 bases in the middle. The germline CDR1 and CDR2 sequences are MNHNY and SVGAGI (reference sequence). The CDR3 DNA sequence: TGTGCCAGCTCCCCCGGGGAGACCCAGTACTTC. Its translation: CASSPGETQYF.

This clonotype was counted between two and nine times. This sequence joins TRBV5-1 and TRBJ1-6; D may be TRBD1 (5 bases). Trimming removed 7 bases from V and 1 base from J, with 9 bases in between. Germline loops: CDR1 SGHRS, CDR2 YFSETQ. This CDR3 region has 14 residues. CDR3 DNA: TGCGCCAGCCAGGGCGGATCCTATAATTCACCCCTCCACTTT. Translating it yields CASQGGSYNSPLHF.